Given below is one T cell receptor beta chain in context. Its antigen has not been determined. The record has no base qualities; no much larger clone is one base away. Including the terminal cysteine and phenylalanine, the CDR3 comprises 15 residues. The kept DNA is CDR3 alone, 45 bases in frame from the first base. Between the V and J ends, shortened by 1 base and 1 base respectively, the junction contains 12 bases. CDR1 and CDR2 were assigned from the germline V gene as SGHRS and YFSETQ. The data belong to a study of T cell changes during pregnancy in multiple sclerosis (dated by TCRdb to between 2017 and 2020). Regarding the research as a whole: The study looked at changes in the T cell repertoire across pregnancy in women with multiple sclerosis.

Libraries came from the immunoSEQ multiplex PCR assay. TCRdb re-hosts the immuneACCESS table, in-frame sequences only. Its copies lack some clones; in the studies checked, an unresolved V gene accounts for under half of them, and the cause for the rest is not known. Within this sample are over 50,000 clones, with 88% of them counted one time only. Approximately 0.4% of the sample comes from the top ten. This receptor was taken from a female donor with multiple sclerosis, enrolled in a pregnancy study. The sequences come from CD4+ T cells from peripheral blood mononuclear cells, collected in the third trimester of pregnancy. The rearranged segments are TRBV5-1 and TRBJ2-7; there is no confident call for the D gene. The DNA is TGCGCCAGCAGCTTGATCGGGTTGCAGTCCTACGAGCAGTACTTC. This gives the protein CASSLIGLQSYEQYF. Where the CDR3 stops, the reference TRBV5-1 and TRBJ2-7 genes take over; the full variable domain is KAGVTQTPRYLIKTRGQQVTLSCSPISGHRSVSWYQQTPGQGLQFLFEYFSETQRNKGNFPGRFSGRQFSNSRSEMNVSTLELGDSALYLCASSLIGLQSYEQYFGPGTRLTVT.